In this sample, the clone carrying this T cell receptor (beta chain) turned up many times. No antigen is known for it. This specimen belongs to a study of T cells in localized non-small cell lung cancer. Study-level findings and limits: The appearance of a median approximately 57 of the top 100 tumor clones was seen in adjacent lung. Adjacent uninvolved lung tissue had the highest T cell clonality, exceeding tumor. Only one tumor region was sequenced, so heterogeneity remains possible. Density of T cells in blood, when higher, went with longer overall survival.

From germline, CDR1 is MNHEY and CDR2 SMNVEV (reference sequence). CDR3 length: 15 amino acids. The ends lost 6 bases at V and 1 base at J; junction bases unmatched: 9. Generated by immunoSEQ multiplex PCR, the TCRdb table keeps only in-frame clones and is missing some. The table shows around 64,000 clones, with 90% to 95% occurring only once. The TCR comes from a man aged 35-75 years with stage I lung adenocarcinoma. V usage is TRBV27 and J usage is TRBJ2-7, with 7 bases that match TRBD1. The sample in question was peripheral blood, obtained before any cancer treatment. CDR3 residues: CASRHLGQTSYEQYF. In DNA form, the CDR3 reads TGTGCCAGCAGGCATTTGGGACAGACTTCCTACGAGCAGTACTTC.